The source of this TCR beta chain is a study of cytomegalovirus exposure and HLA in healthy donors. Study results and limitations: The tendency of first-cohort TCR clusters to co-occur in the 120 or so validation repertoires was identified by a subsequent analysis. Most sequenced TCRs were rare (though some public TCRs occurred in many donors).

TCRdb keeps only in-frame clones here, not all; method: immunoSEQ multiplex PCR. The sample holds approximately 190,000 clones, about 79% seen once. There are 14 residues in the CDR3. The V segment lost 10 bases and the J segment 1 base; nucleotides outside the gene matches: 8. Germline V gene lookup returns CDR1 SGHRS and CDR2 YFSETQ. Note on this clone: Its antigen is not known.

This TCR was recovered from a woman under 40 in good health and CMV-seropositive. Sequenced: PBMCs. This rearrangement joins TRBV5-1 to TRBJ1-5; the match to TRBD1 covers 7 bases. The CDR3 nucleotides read TGCGCCGGGAACAGGGGTACAAGCAATCAGCCCCAGCATTTT. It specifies CAGNRGTSNQPQHF.